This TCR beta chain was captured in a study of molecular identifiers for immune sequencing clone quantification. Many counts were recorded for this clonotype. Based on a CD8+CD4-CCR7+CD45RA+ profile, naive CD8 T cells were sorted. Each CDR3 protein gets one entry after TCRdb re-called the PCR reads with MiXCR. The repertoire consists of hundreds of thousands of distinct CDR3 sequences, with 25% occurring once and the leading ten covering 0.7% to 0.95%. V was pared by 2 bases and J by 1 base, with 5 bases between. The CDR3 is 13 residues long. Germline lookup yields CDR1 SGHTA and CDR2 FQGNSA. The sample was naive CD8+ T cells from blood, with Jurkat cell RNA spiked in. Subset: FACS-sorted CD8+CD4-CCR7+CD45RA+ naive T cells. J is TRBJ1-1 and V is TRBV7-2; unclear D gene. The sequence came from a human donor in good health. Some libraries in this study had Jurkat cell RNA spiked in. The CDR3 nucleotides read TGTGCCAGCAGCTTATACGAGAACACTGAAGCTTTCTTT. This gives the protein CASSLYENTEAFF.